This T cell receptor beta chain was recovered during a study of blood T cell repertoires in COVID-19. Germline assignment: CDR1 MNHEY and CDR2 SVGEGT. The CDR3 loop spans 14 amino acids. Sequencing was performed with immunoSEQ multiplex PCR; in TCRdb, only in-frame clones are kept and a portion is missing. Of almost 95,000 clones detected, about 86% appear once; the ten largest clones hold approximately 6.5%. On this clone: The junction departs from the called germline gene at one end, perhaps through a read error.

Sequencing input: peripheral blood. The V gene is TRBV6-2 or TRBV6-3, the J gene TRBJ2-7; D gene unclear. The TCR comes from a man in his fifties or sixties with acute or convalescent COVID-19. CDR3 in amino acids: CASSYHPDTPRPIF. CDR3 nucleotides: TGTGCCAGCAGTTACCATCCTGACACACCACGTCCCATCTTC.